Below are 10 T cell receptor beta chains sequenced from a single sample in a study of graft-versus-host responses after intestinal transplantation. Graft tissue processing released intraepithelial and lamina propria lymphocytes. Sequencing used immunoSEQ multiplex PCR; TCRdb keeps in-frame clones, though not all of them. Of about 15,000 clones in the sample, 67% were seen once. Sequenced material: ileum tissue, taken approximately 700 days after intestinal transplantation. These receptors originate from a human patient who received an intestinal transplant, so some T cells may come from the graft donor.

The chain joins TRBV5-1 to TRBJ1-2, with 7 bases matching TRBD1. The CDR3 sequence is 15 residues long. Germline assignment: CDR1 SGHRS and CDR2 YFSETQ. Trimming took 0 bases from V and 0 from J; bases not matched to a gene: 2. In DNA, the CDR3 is TGCGCCAGCAGCTTGGGACAGGGAGCTAACTATGGCTACACCTTC. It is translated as CASSLGQGANYGYTF. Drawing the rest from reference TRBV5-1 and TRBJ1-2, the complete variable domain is KAGVTQTPRYLIKTRGQQVTLSCSPISGHRSVSWYQQTPGQGLQFLFEYFSETQRNKGNFPGRFSGRQFSNSRSEMNVSTLELGDSALYLCASSLGQGANYGYTFGSGTRLTVV.

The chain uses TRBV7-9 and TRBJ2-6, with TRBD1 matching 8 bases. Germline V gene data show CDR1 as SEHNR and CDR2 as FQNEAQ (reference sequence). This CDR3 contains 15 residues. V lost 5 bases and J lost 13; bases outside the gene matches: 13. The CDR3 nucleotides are TGTGCCAGCAGCCCACGGGACAGGACTTTCTCTGTCCTGACTTTC. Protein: CASSPRDRTFSVLTF.

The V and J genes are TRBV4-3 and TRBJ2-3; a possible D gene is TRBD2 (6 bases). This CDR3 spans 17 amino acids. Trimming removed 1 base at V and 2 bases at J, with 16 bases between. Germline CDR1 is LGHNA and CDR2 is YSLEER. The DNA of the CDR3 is TGCGCCAGCAGCCAAGTAAGTAGGGGCGGGGACACAGATACGCAGTATTTT. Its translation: CASSQVSRGGDTDTQYF.

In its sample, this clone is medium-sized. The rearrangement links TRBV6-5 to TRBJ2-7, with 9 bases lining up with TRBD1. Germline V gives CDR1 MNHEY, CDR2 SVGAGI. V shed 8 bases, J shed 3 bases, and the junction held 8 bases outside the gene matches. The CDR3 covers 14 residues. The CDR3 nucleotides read TGTGCCAGCTCGGTCGGGACAGGGCGCTACGAGCAGTACTTC. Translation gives CASSVGTGRYEQYF.

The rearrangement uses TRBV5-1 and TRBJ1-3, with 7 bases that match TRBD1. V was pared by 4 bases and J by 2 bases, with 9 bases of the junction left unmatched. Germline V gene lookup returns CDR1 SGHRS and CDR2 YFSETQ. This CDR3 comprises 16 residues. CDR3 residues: CASSPTQGGPGNTIYF. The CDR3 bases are TGCGCCAGCAGCCCTACCCAGGGGGGCCCTGGAAACACCATATATTTT.

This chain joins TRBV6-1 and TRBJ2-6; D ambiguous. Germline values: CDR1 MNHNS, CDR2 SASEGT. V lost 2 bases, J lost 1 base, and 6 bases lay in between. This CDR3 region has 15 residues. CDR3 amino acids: CASSERGSGANVLTF. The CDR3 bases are TGTGCCAGCAGTGAAAGAGGTTCTGGGGCCAACGTCCTGACTTTC.

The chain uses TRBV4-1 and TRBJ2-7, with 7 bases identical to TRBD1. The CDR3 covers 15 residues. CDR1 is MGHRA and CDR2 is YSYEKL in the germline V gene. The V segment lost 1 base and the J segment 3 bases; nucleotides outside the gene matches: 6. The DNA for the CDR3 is TGCGCCAGCAGCCAAGTAAGAGGGGGCGGCTACGAGCAGTACTTC. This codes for CASSQVRGGGYEQYF.

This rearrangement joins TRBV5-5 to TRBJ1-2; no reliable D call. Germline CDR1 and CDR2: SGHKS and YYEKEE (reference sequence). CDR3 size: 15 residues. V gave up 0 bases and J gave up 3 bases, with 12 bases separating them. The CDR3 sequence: CASSLAGSGYYGYTF. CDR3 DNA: TGTGCCAGCAGCTTGGCGGGCAGCGGATACTATGGCTACACCTTC.

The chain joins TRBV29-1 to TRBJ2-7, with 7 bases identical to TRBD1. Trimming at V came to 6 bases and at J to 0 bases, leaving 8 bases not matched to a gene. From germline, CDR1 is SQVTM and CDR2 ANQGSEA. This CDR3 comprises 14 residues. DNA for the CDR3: TGCAGCGTCGTTGACAGGGATAGCTCCTACGAGCAGTACTTC. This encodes CSVVDRDSSYEQYF.

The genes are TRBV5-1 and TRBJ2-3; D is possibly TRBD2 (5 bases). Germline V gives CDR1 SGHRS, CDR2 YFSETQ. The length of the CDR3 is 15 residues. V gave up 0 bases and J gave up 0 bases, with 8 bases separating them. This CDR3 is CASSLGETSTDTQYF. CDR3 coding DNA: TGCGCCAGCAGCTTGGGGGAGACTAGCACAGATACGCAGTATTTT.